These T cell receptor beta chains were read from a single sample in a study of blood T cell repertoires in COVID-19. Using immunoSEQ multiplex PCR, the repertoire was profiled, and TCRdb retains in-frame clones only, with some absent. The sample contains 130,000 or so clones, around nine tenths of which appear only once. Sequencing was done on a sample of peripheral blood. These receptors all come from a man aged 50 or older with acute or convalescent COVID-19. CDR3s include the opening cysteine and the closing phenylalanine or tryptophan. Fields, in order: V gene, J gene, D gene, clone size, CDR3 protein, CDR3 DNA. The D gene is left open where the match is weak. For some rows the clone size is stated as once, few or many, or as a class when expanded; others skip it.

TRBV4-1,TRBJ2-7,TRBD1,few,CASSPQTGTGGFYEQYF,TGCGCCAGCAGCCCTCAGACCGGGACAGGGGGCTTCTACGAGCAGTACTTC
TRBV6-6,TRBJ1-6,TRBD1,-,CASSRTGALSSYNSPLHF,TGTGCCAGCAGCCGAACAGGGGCCCTTAGCTCCTATAATTCACCCCTCCACTTT
TRBV21-1,TRBJ2-2,-,-,CASSKFRGTGELFF,TGTGCCAGCAGCAAATTTAGGGGGACCGGGGAGCTGTTTTTT
TRBV3-1/TRBV3-2,TRBJ2-1,TRBD2,once,CASSQGPSGVNEQFF,TGTGCCAGCAGCCAAGGTCCTAGCGGCGTCAATGAGCAGTTCTTC
TRBV6-2/TRBV6-3,TRBJ1-5,TRBD1,-,CASSYGAGGYQPQHF,TGTGCCAGCAGTTACGGGGCAGGGGGTTATCAGCCCCAGCATTTT
TRBV14,TRBJ2-3,TRBD2,-,CASSQGLRTSGRQYF,TGTGCCAGCAGCCAAGGGTTAAGGACTAGCGGGAGGCAGTATTTT
TRBV29-1,TRBJ1-1,TRBD1,-,CSVGQGGNTEAFF,TGCAGCGTTGGACAGGGGGGGAACACTGAAGCTTTCTTT
TRBV27,TRBJ2-7,-,-,CASSSPGQTNSYEQYF,TGTGCCAGCAGTTCCCCGGGACAAACAAACTCCTACGAGCAGTACTTC
TRBV7-9,TRBJ2-7,TRBD2,-,CASSLRASGSIEQYF,TGTGCCAGCAGCCTCAGGGCTAGCGGGAGTATCGAGCAGTACTTC
TRBV11-2,TRBJ2-3,-,-,CASSLLADTQYF,TGTGCCAGCAGCTTACTCGCGGATACGCAGTATTTT
TRBV4-3,TRBJ2-7,-,-,CASSQDDGNEQYF,TGCGCCAGCAGCCAAGACGATGGCAACGAGCAGTACTTC
TRBV19,TRBJ2-1,TRBD2,-,CASSIGDYSSYNEQFF,TGTGCCAGTAGTATAGGGGACTACTCATCCTACAATGAGCAGTTCTTC
TRBV28,TRBJ2-7,TRBD2,-,CAIQTSGIYEQYF,TGTGCCATCCAGACTAGCGGTATCTACGAGCAGTACTTC
TRBV5-4,TRBJ2-3,TRBD2,-,CASSLEWREGGSDTQYF,TGTGCCAGCAGCTTGGAATGGCGGGAGGGCGGGTCAGATACGCAGTATTTT
TRBV5-1,TRBJ2-3,TRBD2,-,CASSLRLAEALSKPAQYF,TGCGCCAGCAGCTTGCGACTAGCGGAAGCTCTCTCCAAGCCGGCGCAGTATTTT
TRBV29-1,TRBJ2-5,TRBD1,-,CSVGNRGGQETQYF,TGCAGCGTTGGAAACAGGGGCGGGCAAGAGACCCAGTACTTC
TRBV5-4,TRBJ1-6,-,-,CASSLRAGNPPLHF,TGTGCCAGCAGCTTGAGGGCAGGGAATCCACCCCTCCACTTT
TRBV13,TRBJ2-1,TRBD2,-,CASSLVLAGYNEQFF,TGTGCCAGCAGCTTAGTACTAGCGGGATACAATGAGCAGTTCTTC
TRBV11-3,TRBJ2-1,TRBD2,-,CASSNPTGTSGRLRNEQFF,TGTGCCAGCAGCAACCCGACCGGGACTAGCGGGAGATTAAGAAATGAGCAGTTCTTC
TRBV5-6,TRBJ2-5,TRBD2,few,CASSLWLLAGGETQYF,TGTGCCAGCAGCTTGTGGCTCCTAGCGGGAGGGGAGACCCAGTACTTC
TRBV3-1/TRBV3-2,TRBJ2-7,TRBD2,-,CASSRKPLAGVYEQYF,TGTGCCAGCAGCCGAAAACCCCTAGCGGGAGTATACGAGCAGTACTTC
TRBV29-1,TRBJ1-2,TRBD1,-,CSVGTDRVIVHGYTF,TGCAGCGTAGGTACCGACAGGGTTATCGTGCATGGCTACACCTTC
TRBV10-1,TRBJ2-7,-,-,CASSPTGVREQYF,TGCGCCAGCAGCCCAACTGGAGTTCGCGAGCAGTACTTC
TRBV27,TRBJ2-1,-,-,CASSLGRGEQFF,TGTGCCAGCAGTTTAGGCCGTGGTGAGCAGTTCTTC
TRBV30,TRBJ2-1,TRBD1,-,CAWSRTGGVNEQFF,TGTGCCTGGAGTCGGACAGGGGGTGTCAATGAGCAGTTCTTC
TRBV19,TRBJ2-1,-,-,CASRLTGNEQFF,TGTGCCAGTAGGCTGACAGGCAATGAGCAGTTCTTC
TRBV11-2,TRBJ2-3,TRBD2,once,CASSFWTSGYTDTQYF,TGTGCCAGCAGCTTCTGGACTAGCGGGTACACAGATACGCAGTATTTT
TRBV30,TRBJ1-5,-,-,CAWSVQSNQPQHF,TGTGCCTGGAGTGTACAGAGTAATCAGCCCCAGCATTTT
TRBV29-1,TRBJ1-6,-,-,CSVGLQENSPLHF,TGCAGCGTTGGGCTACAGGAGAATTCACCCCTCCACTTT
TRBV6-5,TRBJ2-3,-,-,CASSSPPVIFTDTQYF,TGTGCCAGCAGTTCCCCCCCGGTAATCTTCACAGATACGCAGTATTTT
TRBV11-2,TRBJ2-2,-,once,CASSLQGNTGELFF,TGTGCCAGCAGCTTACAGGGGAACACCGGGGAGCTGTTTTTT
TRBV7-9,TRBJ2-5,-,-,CASSLGIQQETQYF,TGTGCCAGCAGCTTAGGAATCCAGCAAGAGACCCAGTACTTC
TRBV19,TRBJ2-7,TRBD1,-,CASSKKQGALYEQYF,TGTGCCAGTAGTAAAAAACAGGGGGCGCTATACGAGCAGTACTTC
TRBV27,TRBJ2-1,-,once,CASSFESQEQFF,TGTGCCAGCAGTTTTGAGTCCCAAGAGCAGTTCTTC
TRBV7-2,TRBJ2-3,-,-,CASSLQTKDTQYF,TGTGCCAGCAGCTTACAAACTAAGGATACGCAGTATTTT
TRBV11-1,TRBJ2-7,TRBD1,-,CASSSLGTGTTNEQYF,TGTGCCAGCAGCTCTCTGGGGACAGGTACCACTAACGAGCAGTACTTC
TRBV3-1/TRBV3-2,TRBJ2-2,TRBD1,-,CASSPGTVNTGELFF,TGTGCCAGCAGTCCCGGGACAGTGAACACCGGGGAGCTGTTTTTT
TRBV4-2,TRBJ2-5,TRBD2,-,CASSQVSPSGRAWETQYF,TGTGCCAGCAGCCAAGTTTCGCCTAGCGGGAGGGCGTGGGAGACCCAGTACTTC
TRBV5-1,TRBJ2-2,-,-,CASSLDPANTGELFF,TGCGCCAGCAGCTTGGATCCCGCGAACACCGGGGAGCTGTTTTTT
TRBV6-6,TRBJ2-5,TRBD2,-,CASSPRSSGRALETQYF,TGTGCCAGCAGTCCACGATCTAGCGGGAGGGCCTTGGAGACCCAGTACTTC
TRBV18,TRBJ2-5,-,-,CASSREKETQYF,TGTGCCAGCTCACGAGAAAAAGAGACCCAGTACTTC
TRBV6-5,TRBJ1-1,-,-,CASRLRDLGFEAFF,TGTGCCAGCAGGCTCCGGGACTTAGGGTTTGAAGCTTTCTTT
TRBV19,TRBJ1-3,TRBD1,-,CASTPLGTGLSGNTIYF,TGTGCCAGTACCCCCCTCGGGACAGGGTTATCTGGAAACACCATATATTTT
TRBV5-8,TRBJ2-1,TRBD1,-,CASSLAWGQPYNEQFF,TGTGCCAGCAGCTTGGCTTGGGGACAGCCCTACAATGAGCAGTTCTTC
TRBV6-5,TRBJ2-7,TRBD2,-,CASTRTSDYYEQYF,TGTGCCAGCACCCGGACTAGCGATTACTACGAGCAGTACTTC
TRBV9,TRBJ2-2,TRBD2,-,CASSVGFSGMNGELFF,TGTGCCAGCAGCGTAGGGTTTAGCGGGATGAACGGGGAGCTGTTTTTT
TRBV5-1,TRBJ2-3,-,-,CASSFEASATDTQYF,TGCGCCAGCAGCTTCGAGGCCAGCGCCACAGATACGCAGTATTTT
TRBV6-2/TRBV6-3,TRBJ2-3,-,-,CASSQDTQYF,TGTGCCAGCAGTCAAGATACGCAGTATTTT
TRBV9,TRBJ1-6,-,-,CASSVTDYNSPLHF,TGTGCCAGCAGCGTTACTGACTATAATTCACCCCTCCACTTT